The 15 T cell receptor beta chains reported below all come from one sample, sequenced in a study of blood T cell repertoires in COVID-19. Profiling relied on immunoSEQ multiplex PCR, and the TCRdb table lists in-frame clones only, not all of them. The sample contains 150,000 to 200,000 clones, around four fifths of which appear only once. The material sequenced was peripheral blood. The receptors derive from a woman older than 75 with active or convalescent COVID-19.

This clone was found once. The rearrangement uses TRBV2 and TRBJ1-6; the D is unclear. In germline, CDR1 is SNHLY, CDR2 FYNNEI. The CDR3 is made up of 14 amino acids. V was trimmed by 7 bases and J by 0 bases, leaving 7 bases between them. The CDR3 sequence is CASKRSSYNSPLHF. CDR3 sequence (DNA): TGTGCCAGCAAAAGGAGCTCCTATAATTCACCCCTCCACTTT.

The DNA of the CDR3 is TGTGCCAGCAGTTGGGGACAGGGTGGGAACACCGGGGAGCTGTTTTTT. This codes for CASSWGQGGNTGELFF. This chain links TRBV6-6 with TRBJ2-2, with 9 bases fitting TRBD1. Looked up from germline, CDR1 is MNHNY and CDR2 is SVGAGI (reference sequence). This CDR3 is 16 amino acids long. Trimming took 4 bases from V and 1 from J; bases not matched to a gene: 4.

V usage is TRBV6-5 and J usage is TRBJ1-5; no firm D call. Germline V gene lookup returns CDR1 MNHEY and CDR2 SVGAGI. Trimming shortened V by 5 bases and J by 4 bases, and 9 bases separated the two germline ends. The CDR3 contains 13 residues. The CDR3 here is CASSPGLNQPQHF. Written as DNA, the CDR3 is TGTGCCAGCAGTCCGGGTCTAAATCAGCCCCAGCATTTT.

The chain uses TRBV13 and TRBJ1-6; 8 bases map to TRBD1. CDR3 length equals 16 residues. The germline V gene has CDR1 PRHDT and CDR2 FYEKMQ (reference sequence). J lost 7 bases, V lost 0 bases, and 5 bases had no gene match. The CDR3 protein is CASSLGDRVGNSPLHF. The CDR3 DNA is TGTGCCAGCAGCTTAGGGGACAGGGTCGGAAATTCACCCCTCCACTTT.

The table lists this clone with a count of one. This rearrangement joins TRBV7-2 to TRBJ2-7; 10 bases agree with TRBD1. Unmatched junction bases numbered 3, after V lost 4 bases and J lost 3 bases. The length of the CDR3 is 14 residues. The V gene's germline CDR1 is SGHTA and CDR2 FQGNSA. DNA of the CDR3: TGTGCCAGCAGCTGGGACAGGGGAGGCTACGAGCAGTACTTC. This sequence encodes CASSWDRGGYEQYF.

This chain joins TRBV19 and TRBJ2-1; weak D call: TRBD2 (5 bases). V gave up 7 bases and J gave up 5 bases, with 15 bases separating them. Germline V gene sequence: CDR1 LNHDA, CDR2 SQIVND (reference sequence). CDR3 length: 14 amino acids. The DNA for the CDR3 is TGTGCCAGTAAGGACTCACCCGGGGACAATGAGCAGTTCTTC. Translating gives CASKDSPGDNEQFF.

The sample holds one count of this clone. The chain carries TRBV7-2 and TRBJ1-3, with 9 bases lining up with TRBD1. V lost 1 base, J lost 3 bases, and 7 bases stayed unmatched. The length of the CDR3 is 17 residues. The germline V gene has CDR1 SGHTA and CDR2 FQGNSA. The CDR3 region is CASSLGGQGFFGNTIYF. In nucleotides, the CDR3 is TGTGCCAGCAGCTTAGGAGGACAGGGGTTCTTTGGAAACACCATATATTTT.

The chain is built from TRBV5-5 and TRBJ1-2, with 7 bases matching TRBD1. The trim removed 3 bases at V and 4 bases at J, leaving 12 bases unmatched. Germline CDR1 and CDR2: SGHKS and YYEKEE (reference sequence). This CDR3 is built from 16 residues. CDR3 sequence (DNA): TGTGCCAGCAGCTGGGGCGGGCAGGGGGGACTCTATGGCTACACCTTC. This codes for CASSWGGQGGLYGYTF.

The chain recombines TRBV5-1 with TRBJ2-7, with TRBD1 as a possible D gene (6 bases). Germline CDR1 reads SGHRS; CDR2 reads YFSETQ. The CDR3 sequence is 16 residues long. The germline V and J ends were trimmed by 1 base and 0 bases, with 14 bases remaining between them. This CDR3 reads CASSLQPIQGSYEQYF. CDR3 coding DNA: TGCGCCAGCAGCTTGCAACCTATACAGGGCTCCTACGAGCAGTACTTC.

The CDR3 DNA is TGCGCCAGCAGCGGAGGGGTTGCTAACGGGGAGCTGTTTTTT. Encoded protein: CASSGGVANGELFF. The chain joins TRBV5-1 to TRBJ2-2, with D possibly being TRBD2 (6 bases). This CDR3 contains 14 residues. Germline CDR1 is SGHRS and CDR2 is YFSETQ. V was shortened by 4 bases and J by 7 bases, with 14 bases between the two germline ends.

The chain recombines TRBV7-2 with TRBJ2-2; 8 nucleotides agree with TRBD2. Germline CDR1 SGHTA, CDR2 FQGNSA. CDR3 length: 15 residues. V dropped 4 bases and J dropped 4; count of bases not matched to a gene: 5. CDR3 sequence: CASSSPGGGTGELFF. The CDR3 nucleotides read TGTGCCAGCAGCTCCCCGGGGGGGGGCACCGGGGAGCTGTTTTTT.

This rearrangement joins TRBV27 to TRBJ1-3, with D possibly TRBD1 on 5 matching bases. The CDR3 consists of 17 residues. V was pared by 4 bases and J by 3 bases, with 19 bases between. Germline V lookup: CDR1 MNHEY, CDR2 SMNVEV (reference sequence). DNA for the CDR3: TGTGCCAGCAGTTCCCGGACCATTGGGGCTCTTGGAAACACCATATATTTT. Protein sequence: CASSSRTIGALGNTIYF.

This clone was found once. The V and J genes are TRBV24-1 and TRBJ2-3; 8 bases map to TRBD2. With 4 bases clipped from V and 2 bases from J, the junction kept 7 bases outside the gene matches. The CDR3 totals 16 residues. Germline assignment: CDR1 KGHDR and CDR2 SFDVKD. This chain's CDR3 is CATSDHSGATTDTQYF. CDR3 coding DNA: TGTGCCACCAGTGACCATAGCGGGGCTACCACAGATACGCAGTATTTT.

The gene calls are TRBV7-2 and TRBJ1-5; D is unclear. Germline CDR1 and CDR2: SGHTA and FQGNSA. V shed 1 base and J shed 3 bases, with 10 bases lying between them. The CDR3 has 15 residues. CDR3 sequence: CASSLGGIPNQPQHF. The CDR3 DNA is TGTGCCAGCAGCTTAGGCGGGATCCCCAATCAGCCCCAGCATTTT.

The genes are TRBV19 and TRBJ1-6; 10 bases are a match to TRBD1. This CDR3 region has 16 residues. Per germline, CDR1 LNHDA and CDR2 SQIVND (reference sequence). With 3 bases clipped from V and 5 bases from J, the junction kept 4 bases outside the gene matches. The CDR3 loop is CASSIEGTGDNSPLHF. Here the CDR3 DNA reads TGTGCCAGTAGTATCGAAGGGACAGGGGATAATTCACCCCTCCACTTT.